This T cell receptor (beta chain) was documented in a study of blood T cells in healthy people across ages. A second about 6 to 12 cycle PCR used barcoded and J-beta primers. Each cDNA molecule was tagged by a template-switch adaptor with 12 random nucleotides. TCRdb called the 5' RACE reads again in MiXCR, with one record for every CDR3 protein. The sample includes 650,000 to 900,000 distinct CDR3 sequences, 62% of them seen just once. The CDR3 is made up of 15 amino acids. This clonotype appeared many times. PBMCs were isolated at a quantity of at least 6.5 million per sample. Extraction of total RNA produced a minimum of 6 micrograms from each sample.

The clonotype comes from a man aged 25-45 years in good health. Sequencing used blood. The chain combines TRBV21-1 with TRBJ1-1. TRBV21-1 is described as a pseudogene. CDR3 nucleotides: TGTGCCAGCGGAGACGGACCCCAAACCAACACTGAAGCTTTCTTT. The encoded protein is CASGDGPQTNTEAFF.